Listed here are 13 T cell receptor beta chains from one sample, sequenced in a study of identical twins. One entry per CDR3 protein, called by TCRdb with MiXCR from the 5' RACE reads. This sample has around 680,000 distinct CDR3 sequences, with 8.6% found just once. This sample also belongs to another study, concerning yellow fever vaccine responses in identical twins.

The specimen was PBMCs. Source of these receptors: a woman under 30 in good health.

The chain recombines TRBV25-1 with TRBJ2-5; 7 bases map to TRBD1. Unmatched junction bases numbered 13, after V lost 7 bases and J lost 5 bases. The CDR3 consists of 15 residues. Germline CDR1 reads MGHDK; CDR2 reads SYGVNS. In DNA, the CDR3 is TGTGCCAGCACCAACCCGACAGGGCCAGGGGAGACCCAGTACTTC. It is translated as CASTNPTGPGETQYF.

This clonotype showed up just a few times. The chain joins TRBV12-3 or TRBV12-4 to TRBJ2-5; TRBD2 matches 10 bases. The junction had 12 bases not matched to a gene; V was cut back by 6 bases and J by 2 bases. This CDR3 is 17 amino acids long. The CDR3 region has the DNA TGTGCCAGCAGCTCCGGGACTAGCGTACGGATACAAGAGACCCAGTACTTC. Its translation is CASSSGTSVRIQETQYF.

The CDR3, as DNA: TGTGCCAGCAGCCTGAGGGGACCCAATCAGCCCCAGCATTTT. It is translated as CASSLRGPNQPQHF. The genes are TRBV7-2 and TRBJ1-5; D is perhaps TRBD1 (5 bases). Germline V gene lookup returns CDR1 SGHTA and CDR2 FQGNSA. This CDR3 is built from 14 residues. V lost 5 bases and J 3 bases, leaving 11 bases between the germline ends.

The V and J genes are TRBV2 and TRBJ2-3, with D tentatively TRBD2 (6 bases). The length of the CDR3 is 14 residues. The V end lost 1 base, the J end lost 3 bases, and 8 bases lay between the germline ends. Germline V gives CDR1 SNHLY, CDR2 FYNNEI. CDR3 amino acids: CASSEDAGTDTQYF. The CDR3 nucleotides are TGTGCCAGCAGTGAAGACGCGGGAACAGATACGCAGTATTTT.

The CDR3 reads CASSRPLEETQYF. The CDR3 coding sequence is TGTGCCAGCAGCCGTCCACTTGAGGAGACCCAGTACTTC. The J gene is TRBJ2-5, the V gene TRBV14; D unclear. With 4 bases removed from V and 5 bases from J, the gap between germline ends came to 11 bases. Germline V gives CDR1 SGHDN, CDR2 FVKESK. This CDR3 is built from 13 residues.

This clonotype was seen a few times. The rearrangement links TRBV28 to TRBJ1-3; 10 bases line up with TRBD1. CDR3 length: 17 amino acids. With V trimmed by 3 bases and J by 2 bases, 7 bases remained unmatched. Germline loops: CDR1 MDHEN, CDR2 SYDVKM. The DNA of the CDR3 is TGTGCCAGCAGTTTCTTCGGGACAGGGGTGGCTGGAAACACCATATATTTT. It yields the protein CASSFFGTGVAGNTIYF.

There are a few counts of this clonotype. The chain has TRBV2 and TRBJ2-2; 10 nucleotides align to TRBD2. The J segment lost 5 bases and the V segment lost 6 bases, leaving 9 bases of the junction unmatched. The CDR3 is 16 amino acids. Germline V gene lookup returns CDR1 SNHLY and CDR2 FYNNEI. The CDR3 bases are TGTGCCAGCAGGAGGCTAGCGGGAGTAAGAACCGGGGAGCTGTTTTTT. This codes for CASRRLAGVRTGELFF.

CDR3 protein: CASSYTGVGQPQHF. As DNA, the CDR3 is TGTGCCAGCAGCTACACAGGGGTGGGCCAGCCCCAGCATTTT. The rearrangement joins TRBV5-6 to TRBJ1-5; 7 bases agree with TRBD1. The CDR3 is 14 amino acids. V was clipped by 3 bases and J by 7 bases; unmatched bases: 7. From germline, CDR1 is SGHDT and CDR2 YYEEEE.

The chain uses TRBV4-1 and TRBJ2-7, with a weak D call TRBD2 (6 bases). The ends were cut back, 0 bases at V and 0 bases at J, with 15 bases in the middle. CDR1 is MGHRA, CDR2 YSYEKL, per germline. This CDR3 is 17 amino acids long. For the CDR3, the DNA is TGCGCCAGCAGCCAAGATAATGGTAGCGGCTTCTCCTACGAGCAGTACTTC. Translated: CASSQDNGSGFSYEQYF.

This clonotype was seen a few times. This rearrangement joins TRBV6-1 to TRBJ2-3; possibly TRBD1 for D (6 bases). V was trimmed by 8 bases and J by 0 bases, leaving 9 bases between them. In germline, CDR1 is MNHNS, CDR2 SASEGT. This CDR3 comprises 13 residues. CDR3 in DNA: TGTGCCAGCCAGGGGTATAGCACAGATACGCAGTATTTT. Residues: CASQGYSTDTQYF.

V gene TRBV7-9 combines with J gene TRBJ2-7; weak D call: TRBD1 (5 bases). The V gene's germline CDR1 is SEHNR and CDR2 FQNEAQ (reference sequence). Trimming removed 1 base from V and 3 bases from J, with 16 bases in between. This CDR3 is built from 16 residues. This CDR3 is CASSLVSWGESYEQYF. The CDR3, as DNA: TGTGCCAGCAGCTTAGTTTCTTGGGGCGAAAGCTACGAGCAGTACTTC.

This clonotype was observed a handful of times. CDR3 in amino acids: CASSLGGGRGNSPLHF. CDR3 nucleotides: TGTGCCAGCAGCTTAGGAGGGGGCCGAGGTAATTCACCCCTCCACTTT. The rearrangement uses TRBV7-8 and TRBJ1-6; 7 positions agree with TRBD1. Trimming took 1 base from V and 6 from J; bases not matched to a gene: 6. Germline CDR1 and CDR2: SGHVS and FQNEAQ. The CDR3 loop spans 16 amino acids.

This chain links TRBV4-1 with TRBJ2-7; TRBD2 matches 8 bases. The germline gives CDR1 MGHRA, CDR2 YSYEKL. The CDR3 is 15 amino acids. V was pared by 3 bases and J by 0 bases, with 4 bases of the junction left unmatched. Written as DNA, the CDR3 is TGCGCCAGCAGCCAGTTCAGCGGGAGCTCCTACGAGCAGTACTTC. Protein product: CASSQFSGSSYEQYF.